This T cell receptor beta chain is drawn from a study of cytomegalovirus exposure and HLA in healthy donors. Whole-study context: In a later analysis, it was reported that the roughly 120 validation repertoires had been produced on the same platform as the 690 or so repertoires belonging to the first cohort.

With regard to this clone: The antigen is unknown.

Sequencing used immunoSEQ multiplex PCR; TCRdb keeps in-frame clones, though not all of them. The data show roughly 130,000 clones, nearly 90% seen once. Study-level results: Three chains tied to CMV proved CMV antigen-specific in vitro. Reports described diagnosis of cytomegalovirus status by the classifier as highly specific and sensitive. Altogether, 150 to 200 TCR beta chains were recorded as cytomegalovirus-associated.

The germline V gene has CDR1 SEHNR and CDR2 FQNEAQ (reference sequence). CDR3 size: 14 residues. Trimming took off 3 bases at V and 2 bases at J, with 11 bases between the two ends. The chain is built from TRBV7-9 and TRBJ2-7, with a tentative D call TRBD2 (6 bases). The sample consisted of PBMCs. The sequence was obtained from a man younger than 40 in good health and CMV-seronegative. Here the CDR3 DNA reads TGTGCCAGCAGCTTGGCCGGGAGAACCTACGAGCAGTACTTC. Its protein product is CASSLAGRTYEQYF.